This T cell receptor (beta chain) was retrieved from a study of early T cells in non-severe SARS-CoV-2 infection. Study in general: The authors sequenced bulk RNA from unsorted whole blood, leaving chains unpaired.

Germline V gives CDR1 DFQATT, CDR2 SNEGSKA (reference sequence). V lost 1 base and J lost 4, with 10 bases in between. CDR3 length: 13 residues. This clonotype has ten or more counts. Its antigen is as yet unknown. Individual cDNA molecules were tagged with unique molecular identifiers, the study reported. TCRdb redid the calling of the 5' RACE reads with MiXCR, one entry per CDR3 protein. This sample has some 45,000 distinct CDR3 sequences; about 4.1% occur once, and the top ten carry around 6%. General study results and limits: Private and CD4 specificities were missed by VDJdb matching, which favored anti-spike CD8 responses.

The source material was whole blood. The chain has TRBV20-1 and TRBJ2-5, with D maybe TRBD1 (5 bases). This receptor was obtained from an adult who was a healthcare worker with PCR-confirmed SARS-CoV-2 infection or an uninfected control (not recorded which). The CDR3 spells CSARGPGLETQYF. The CDR3 nucleotides read TGCAGTGCTAGAGGTCCAGGGCTAGAGACCCAGTACTTC.